This T cell receptor beta chain comes out of a study of cytomegalovirus exposure and HLA in healthy donors. Whole-study results and caveats: HLA allele associations emerged for around 15,000 TCR beta sequences in a later analysis, at 0.05 false discovery rate. The authors considered a cluster of highly shared sequence variants likely to be a sequencing artifact.

Primers for the PCR totalled 60 Vbeta and 13 Jbeta. TCRdb's table, derived via immunoSEQ multiplex PCR, lists solely in-frame clones and lacks some. The sample yields 150,000 to 200,000 clones, approximately 80% seen once. The study sampled nominally healthy donors, though unrecorded immune exposures were likely. As for this clone: The target antigen is unknown.

Germline CDR1 reads MDHEN; CDR2 reads SYDVKM. The junction had 1 base not matched to a gene; V was cut back by 6 bases and J by 5 bases. The CDR3 sequence is 12 residues long. The clonotype was recovered from a male donor in good health and CMV-seropositive. V is TRBV28 and J is TRBJ1-5, with 7 bases fitting TRBD1. The sequenced material came from PBMCs. CDR3 sequence reads: CASSGTDQPQHF. For the CDR3, the DNA is TGTGCCAGCAGCGGGACAGATCAGCCCCAGCATTTT.